This T cell receptor (beta chain) was sequenced during a study of CD8+ T cells in alopecia areata. Whole-study context: The percentage of affected scalp area served as the score of severity for treated patients. Notes on the study in general: Tofacitinib delivered significant drops in scalp clonality and in expanded CD8+ clones among the top 100.

In each case, RNA was isolated and then reverse transcribed into cDNA as the sequencing template. Measured with immunoSEQ multiplex PCR; TCRdb has only the in-frame clones, and not every one. The sample has tens of thousands of clones, 46% seen once. On this clone itself: Its antigen is still unknown.

The germline gives CDR1 MNHEY, CDR2 SMNVEV (reference sequence). The CDR3 covers 16 residues. V was pared by 6 bases and J by 2 bases, with 16 bases between. Regarding treatment: oral pan-JAK inhibitor, 5-10 mg twice daily. CD4+ and CD8+ T cells were sorted from PBMCs. The input for sequencing was CD8+ T cells sorted from blood, taken at roughly week 38, from a patient treated with tofacitinib. The receptor's source is a human donor with alopecia areata. The rearrangement links TRBV27 to TRBJ2-2; D call uncertain. This chain's CDR3 is CASSFTAGINTGELFF. In DNA form, the CDR3 reads TGTGCCAGCAGCTTTACTGCAGGAATTAACACCGGGGAGCTGTTTTTT.